The sequence of this TCR beta chain was determined in a study of human T cells and chemical hapten exposure. This clonotype has only a few counts. Time point of the sample: patch test 3, about 24 weeks after DPC sensitization. Stated treatment: therapeutic diphenylcyclopropenone sensitization with weekly scalp DPC. The CDR3 sequence is 16 residues long. Germline values: CDR1 SGHTA, CDR2 FQGNSA. V lost 0 bases and J lost 4, with 15 bases in between. TCRdb re-called the RACE reads with MiXCR, one entry per CDR3 protein. The profile shows about 71,000 distinct CDR3 sequences, approximately 10% of them singletons.

J is TRBJ2-5 and V is TRBV7-2; possibly TRBD1 or TRBD2 for D (5 bases each). This sample comprised whole blood, obtained in connection with sensitization to the hapten diphenylcyclopropenone (DPC). The receptor's source is a woman in her forties or fifties with alopecia areata. Some clones in this sample may be carry-over from other donors' samples. CDR3 protein: CASSLASPRGGETQYF. The CDR3 bases are TGTGCCAGCAGCTTAGCCAGCCCGAGGGGCGGAGAGACCCAGTACTTC. Together with reference TRBV7-2 and TRBJ2-5, the CDR3 gives the full variable domain: GAGVSQSPSNKVTEKGKDVELRCDPISGHTALYWYRQSLGQGLEFLIYFQGNSAPDKSGLPSDRFSAERTGGSVSTLTIQRTQQEDSAVYLCASSLASPRGGETQYFGPGTRLLVL.